This T cell receptor (beta chain) was obtained from a study of blood T cell repertoires in COVID-19. Study as a whole: The samples span acute and convalescent COVID-19 from the United States, Italy and Spain.

With 4 bases clipped from V and 7 bases from J, the junction kept 9 bases outside the gene matches. CDR3 length: 15 residues. Per germline, CDR1 LNHNV and CDR2 YYDKDF (reference sequence). Sequenced by immunoSEQ multiplex PCR; TCRdb stores in-frame clones only, minus some. Of 290,000 or so clones in the sample, 90% were seen once. Recruitment covered some 25 US areas and drew participants whose ages spanned roughly 18 to 95 years. V usage is TRBV15 and J usage is TRBJ2-1; 8 nucleotides agree with TRBD1. The TCR sequence derives from a woman aged 18-35 years with acute COVID-19. The sample comprised PBMCs or T cells enriched from blood (not recorded which). As DNA, the CDR3 is TGTGCCACCAGCACCTTGCAGGGGGCGAAGAATGAGCAGTTCTTC. This sequence encodes CATSTLQGAKNEQFF.